This T cell receptor (beta chain) was identified in a study of T cells in Graves' hyperthyroidism and ophthalmopathy. CDR3 length equals 14 residues. In germline, CDR1 is WNHNN, CDR2 SYGVQD (reference sequence). The trim removed 2 bases at V and 5 bases at J, leaving 4 bases unmatched. The TCR beta CDR3 regions underwent amplification using RNA transcripts as the source. The TCR CDR3 first-round RT-PCR relied on the HTBI primer set. TCRdb reprocessed the multiplex PCR reads via MiXCR and lists one record per CDR3 protein. The data hold 300,000 to 400,000 distinct CDR3 sequences, with around a sixth observed a single time. This clonotype came up many times. Researchers barred patients who had uncontrolled infection, other autoimmune disease, pregnancy or lactation.

The source is a man in his late teens or twenties with Graves' ophthalmopathy. The sample taken for sequencing was blood. The V gene is TRBV10-1, the J gene TRBJ2-5, with 8 bases identical to TRBD2. This chain's CDR3 is CASSEGGLEETQYF. CDR3 DNA sequence: TGCGCCAGCAGTGAGGGGGGACTAGAGGAGACCCAGTACTTC.